This T cell receptor (beta chain) was sequenced for a study of control samples from healthy donors and cancer patients. TCRdb's table, derived via immunoSEQ multiplex PCR, lists solely in-frame clones and lacks some. The sample carries just under 75,000 clones, more than 75% recorded once. CDR1 SGHVS and CDR2 FQNEAQ come from the germline V gene. Trimming removed 1 base at V and 7 bases at J, with 11 bases between. The CDR3 covers 15 residues. The origin of this receptor is a woman in her 50s in good health. The sample consisted of blood. The chain recombines TRBV7-8 with TRBJ1-6, with a possible D match to TRBD1 (6 bases). This chain's CDR3 is CASSLDVGGNSPLHF. CDR3 DNA sequence: TGTGCCAGCAGCTTAGATGTAGGGGGGAATTCACCCCTCCACTTT.